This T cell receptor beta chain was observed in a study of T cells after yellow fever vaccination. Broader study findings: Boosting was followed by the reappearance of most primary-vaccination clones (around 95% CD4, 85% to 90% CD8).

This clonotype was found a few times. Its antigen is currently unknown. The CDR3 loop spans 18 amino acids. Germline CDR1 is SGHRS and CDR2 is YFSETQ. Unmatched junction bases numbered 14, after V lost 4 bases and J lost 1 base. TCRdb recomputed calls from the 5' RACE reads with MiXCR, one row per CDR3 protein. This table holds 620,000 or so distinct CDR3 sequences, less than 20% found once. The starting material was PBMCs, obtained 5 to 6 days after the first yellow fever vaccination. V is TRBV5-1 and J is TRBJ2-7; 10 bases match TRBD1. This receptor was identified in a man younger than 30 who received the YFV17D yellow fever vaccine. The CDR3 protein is CASSPRDRGGRRSYEQYF. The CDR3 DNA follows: TGCGCCAGCAGCCCTCGGGACAGGGGAGGGAGGAGGTCCTACGAGCAGTACTTC. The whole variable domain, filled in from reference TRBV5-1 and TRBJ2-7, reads KAGVTQTPRYLIKTRGQQVTLSCSPISGHRSVSWYQQTPGQGLQFLFEYFSETQRNKGNFPGRFSGRQFSNSRSEMNVSTLELGDSALYLCASSPRDRGGRRSYEQYFGPGTRLTVT.